Listed below are T cell receptor beta chains from one sample, sequenced in a study of T cell responses to AZD1222 COVID-19 vaccine. Profiled with immunoSEQ multiplex PCR; TCRdb holds only in-frame clones, not every one. This table holds about 120,000 clones, more than 85% found once. Source: peripheral blood, taken on day 0 of AZD1222 vaccination. The receptors come from an adult in good health. Both conserved end residues are trimmed from each CDR3.

V: TRBV20-1
J: TRBJ2-7
CDR3: SASARGTYEQY

V: TRBV5-5
J: TRBJ1-4
CDR3: ASSEDSNNEKLF

V: TRBV7-3
J: TRBJ2-7
CDR3: ASSLTGGPPYEQY

V: TRBV5-6
J: TRBJ2-7
CDR3: ASSQSNEQY

V: TRBV28
J: TRBJ2-4
CDR3: ASSRTDSPGWMRAKNIQY

V: TRBV7-9
J: TRBJ1-3
CDR3: ASSLGWVGPSGNTIY

V: TRBV19
J: TRBJ2-1
CDR3: ASSPVPSGSSHNEQF

V: TRBV5-6
J: TRBJ1-5
CDR3: ASSRDRGQPQH

V: TRBV6-5
J: TRBJ2-7
CDR3: ASRATRVMTYEQY

V: TRBV29-1
J: TRBJ1-1
CDR3: SVTRQGRTEAF

V: TRBV27
J: TRBJ2-6
CDR3: ASGGQGGSGANVLT

V: TRBV10-3
J: TRBJ2-1
CDR3: AISGLAGDEQF

V: TRBV6-5
J: TRBJ2-1
CDR3: ASSNQRGSNEQF

V: TRBV7-7
J: TRBJ2-7
CDR3: ASSLILAGEQY

V: TRBV27
J: TRBJ2-7
CDR3: ASRRAGGRYEQY

V: TRBV29-1
J: TRBJ1-1
CDR3: SVAGRLTLNTEAF

V: TRBV27
J: TRBJ1-1
CDR3: ASQGGGTEAF

V: TRBV6-1
J: TRBJ1-4
CDR3: ASSEAAGDSEKLF

V: TRBV28
J: TRBJ2-7
CDR3: ASSLSGPLSSYEQY

V: TRBV5-1
J: TRBJ2-7
CDR3: ASSSTLLAGATSSYEQY

V: TRBV6-5
J: TRBJ2-3
CDR3: ASSYELAGEDTQY

V: TRBV19
J: TRBJ2-3
CDR3: ASSIPTSGLSTDTQY

V: TRBV19
J: TRBJ2-3
CDR3: ASSMGTGGPDTQY

V: TRBV28
J: TRBJ1-3
CDR3: ASLDRDLNTIY

V: TRBV28
J: TRBJ2-7
CDR3: ASSSGRGYEQY

V: TRBV3-1/TRBV3-2
J: TRBJ2-2
CDR3: ASSQVGQGRIGELF

V: TRBV7-9
J: TRBJ2-5
CDR3: ASSQGLRSHDQETQY

V: TRBV19
J: TRBJ2-3
CDR3: ASSMGGRGLDTQY

V: TRBV27
J: TRBJ2-5
CDR3: ASSMLHPQETQY

V: TRBV12-3/TRBV12-4
J: TRBJ1-2
CDR3: ASRSRQGGGYT

V: TRBV5-6
J: TRBJ2-5
CDR3: ASSLEGTQY

V: TRBV4-1
J: TRBJ2-1
CDR3: ASSQEGGLSYNEQF

V: TRBV4-1
J: TRBJ1-2
CDR3: ASTVGEGYGYT

V: TRBV7-9
J: TRBJ2-2
CDR3: ASSQKTSTGELF

V: TRBV18
J: TRBJ1-1
CDR3: ASSRTDMNTEAF

V: TRBV2
J: TRBJ1-5
CDR3: ASSGGSNVGNQPQH

V: TRBV23-1
J: TRBJ1-5
CDR3: ASSHRGRGQPQH

V: TRBV7-2
J: TRBJ1-5
CDR3: ASSLEGGTEDGPQH

V: TRBV11-2
J: TRBJ2-2
CDR3: ASSLTGNTGELF

V: TRBV6-5
J: TRBJ2-7
CDR3: ASRRLTYEQY

V: TRBV5-6
J: TRBJ1-5
CDR3: ASSLGVGQGSNQPQH

V: TRBV2
J: TRBJ1-4
CDR3: ASSGTGGWMF

V: TRBV11-2
J: TRBJ2-5
CDR3: ASSLVPGETQY

V: TRBV11-3
J: TRBJ1-1
CDR3: ASLWGTGLGTEAF

V: TRBV9
J: TRBJ1-4
CDR3: ASSVGMVNEKLF

V: TRBV24-1
J: TRBJ1-3
CDR3: ATSDFQENSGNTIY

V: TRBV7-9
J: TRBJ1-3
CDR3: ASSDQGDASGNTIY

V: TRBV6-6
J: TRBJ2-3
CDR3: ASGFAGGDTQY

V: TRBV7-9
J: TRBJ2-2
CDR3: ASRSGLNTGELF

V: TRBV5-1
J: TRBJ2-7
CDR3: ASSLSSSVAYEQY

V: TRBV10-2
J: TRBJ2-1
CDR3: ASSEFGIAGVNEQF

V: TRBV28
J: TRBJ2-1
CDR3: ASSLGVGGSYNEQF

V: TRBV7-2
J: TRBJ1-2
CDR3: ASSFRDNYGYT